The clone carrying this T cell receptor (beta chain) was picked up a small number of times. The antigen is not known. V lost 0 bases and J lost 0, with 11 bases in between. CDR3 length: 17 amino acids. Germline V CDR1 and CDR2: LGHNA, YSLEER. This entry is derived from a study of identical twins. Study observations and caveats: Sequences that were out-of-frame, alpha and twin-shared displayed an excess of low generation probability. Zero-insertion findings could be partly confounded by invariant cells (MAIT and iNKT cells).

Template switching, a step in the protocol, added a universal primer site, and cDNA carried unique molecular identifiers. TCRdb fed the 5' RACE reads into MiXCR, producing one record per CDR3 protein. The repertoire holds some 590,000 distinct CDR3 sequences, with approximately 10% as singletons. This sample also belongs to another study, concerning yellow fever vaccine responses in identical twins.

The source material was PBMCs. This receptor was taken from a woman under 30 in good health. V usage is TRBV4-3 and J usage is TRBJ2-2; TRBD1 is a possible D gene (5 bases). The CDR3 bases are TGCGCCAGCAGCCAAGATAGGGGAATTGCGAACACCGGGGAGCTGTTTTTT. Translated, it gives CASSQDRGIANTGELFF.